This note documents a single T cell receptor (beta chain) sequence. Single viable CD3+CD4+CD8-CD45RO+ cells were sorted as the memory CD4+ T cells. The data belong to a study of memory CD4+ T cells and cytomegalovirus serostatus. Sequencing was performed with immunoSEQ multiplex PCR; in TCRdb, only in-frame clones are kept and a portion is missing. This table holds some 59,000 clones, about 81% found once. CDR3 size: 17 residues. Germline V gene sequence: CDR1 LNHDA, CDR2 SQIVND (reference sequence). The V and J ends lost 4 bases and 2 bases respectively, with 20 bases between them. The sample taken for sequencing was memory CD4+ T cells from blood. The rearrangement links TRBV19 to TRBJ1-2; D unclear. This clonotype was sampled from an adult in good health and CMV-seronegative. The CDR3: CASSTTSRRPLNYGYTF. The CDR3 DNA reads TGTGCCAGTAGTACAACCTCTAGACGCCCGCTGAACTATGGCTACACCTTC.